Included here is one TCR beta chain sequence, with context. The antigen is undetermined. This sample is drawn from a study of blood T cells in healthy people across ages. In the study overall: The template switching approach captured approximately one barcoded beta molecule for every two T cells.

Each individual donor underwent a draw of ten milliliters of peripheral blood. Total RNA, at least 5.5 micrograms per sample, was extracted from PBMCs. The CDR3 runs 11 residues. Deletions cut 9 bases from V and 7 bases from J, with 13 bases between. Germline V gene data show CDR1 as SGHDT and CDR2 as YYEEEE. Findings and limits, study-wide: Higher diversity and more naive CD4+ cells were features of long-lived donors, compared to aged donors.

It was with a sample-barcoded 5' primer and a J-beta primer mix that a second PCR of roughly 7 to 12 cycles was run. TCRdb reanalysed the 5' RACE reads using MiXCR and keeps one entry per CDR3 protein. This table holds about 1.1 million distinct CDR3 sequences, less than 45% found once. V is TRBV5-6 and J is TRBJ1-1; no clear D gene. The origin of this receptor is a man in his late teens or twenties in good health. The sequenced material came from blood. The CDR3 region has the DNA TGTGCCACCTCCGGAGGCCTTGAAGCTTTCTTT. Its translation: CATSGGLEAFF.